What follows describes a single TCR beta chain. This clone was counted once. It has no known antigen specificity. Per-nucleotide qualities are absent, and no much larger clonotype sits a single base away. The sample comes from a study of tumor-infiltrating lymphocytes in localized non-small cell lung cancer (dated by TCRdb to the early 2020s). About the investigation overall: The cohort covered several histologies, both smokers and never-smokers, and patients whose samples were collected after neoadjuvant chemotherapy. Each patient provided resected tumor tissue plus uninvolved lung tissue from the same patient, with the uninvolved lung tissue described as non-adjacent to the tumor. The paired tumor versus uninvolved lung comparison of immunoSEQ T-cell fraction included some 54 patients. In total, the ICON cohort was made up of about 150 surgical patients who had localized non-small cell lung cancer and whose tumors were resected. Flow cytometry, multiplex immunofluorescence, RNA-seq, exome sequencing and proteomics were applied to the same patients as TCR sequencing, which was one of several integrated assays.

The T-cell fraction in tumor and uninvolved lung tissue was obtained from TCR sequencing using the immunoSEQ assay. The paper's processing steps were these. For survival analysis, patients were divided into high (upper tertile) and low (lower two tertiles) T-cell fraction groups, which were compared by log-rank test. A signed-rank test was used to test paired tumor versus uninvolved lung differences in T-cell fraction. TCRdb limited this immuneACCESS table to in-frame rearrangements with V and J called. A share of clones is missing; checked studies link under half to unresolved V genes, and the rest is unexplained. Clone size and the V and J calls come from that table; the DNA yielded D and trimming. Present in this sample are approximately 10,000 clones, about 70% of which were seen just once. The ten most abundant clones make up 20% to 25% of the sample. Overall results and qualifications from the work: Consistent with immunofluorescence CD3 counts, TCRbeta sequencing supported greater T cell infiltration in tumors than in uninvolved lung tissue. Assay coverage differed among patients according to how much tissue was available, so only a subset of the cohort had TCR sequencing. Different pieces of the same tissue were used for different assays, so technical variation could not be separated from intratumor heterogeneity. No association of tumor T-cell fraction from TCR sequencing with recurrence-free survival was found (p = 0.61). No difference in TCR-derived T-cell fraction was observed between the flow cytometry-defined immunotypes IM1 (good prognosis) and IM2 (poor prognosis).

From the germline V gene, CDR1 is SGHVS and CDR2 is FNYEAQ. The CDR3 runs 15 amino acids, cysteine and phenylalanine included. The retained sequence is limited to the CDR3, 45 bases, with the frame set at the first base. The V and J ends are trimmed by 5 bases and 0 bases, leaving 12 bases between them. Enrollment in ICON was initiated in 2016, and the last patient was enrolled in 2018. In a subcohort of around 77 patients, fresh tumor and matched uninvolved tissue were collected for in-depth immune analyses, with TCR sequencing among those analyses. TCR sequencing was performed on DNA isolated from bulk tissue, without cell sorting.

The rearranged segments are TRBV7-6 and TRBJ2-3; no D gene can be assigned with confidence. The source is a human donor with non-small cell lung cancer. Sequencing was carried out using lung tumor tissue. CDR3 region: CASSRTATSTDTQYF. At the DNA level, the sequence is TGTGCCAGCAGCCGCACCGCCACTAGCACAGATACGCAGTATTTT. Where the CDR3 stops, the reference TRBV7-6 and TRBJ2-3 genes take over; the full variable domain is GAGVSQSPRYKVTKRGQDVALRCDPISGHVSLYWYRQALGQGPEFLTYFNYEAQQDKSGLPNDRFSAERPEGSISTLTIQRTEQRDSAMYRCASSRTATSTDTQYFGPGTRLTVL.